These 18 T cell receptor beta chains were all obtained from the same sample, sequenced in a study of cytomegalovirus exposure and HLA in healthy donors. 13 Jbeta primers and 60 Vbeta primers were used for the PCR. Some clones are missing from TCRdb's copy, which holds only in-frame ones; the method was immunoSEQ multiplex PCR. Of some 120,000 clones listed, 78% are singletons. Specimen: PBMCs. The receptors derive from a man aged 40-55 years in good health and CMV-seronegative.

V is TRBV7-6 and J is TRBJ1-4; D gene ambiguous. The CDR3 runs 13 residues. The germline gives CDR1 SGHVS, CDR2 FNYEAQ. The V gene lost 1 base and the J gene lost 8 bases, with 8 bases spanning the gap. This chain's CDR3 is CASSLGPGEKLFF. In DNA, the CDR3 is TGTGCCAGCAGCTTAGGGCCGGGAGAAAAACTGTTTTTT. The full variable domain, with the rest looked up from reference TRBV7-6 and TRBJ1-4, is GAGVSQSPRYKVTKRGQDVALRCDPISGHVSLYWYRQALGQGPEFLTYFNYEAQQDKSGLPNDRFSAERPEGSISTLTIQRTEQRDSAMYRCASSLGPGEKLFFGSGTQLSVL.

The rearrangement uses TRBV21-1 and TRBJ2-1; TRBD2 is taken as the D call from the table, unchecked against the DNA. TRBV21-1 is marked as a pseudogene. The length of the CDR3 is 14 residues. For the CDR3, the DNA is TGTGCCAGCCCGGAGGTCCAGGTTAAAAATGAGCAGTTCTTC. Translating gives CASPEVQVKNEQFF.

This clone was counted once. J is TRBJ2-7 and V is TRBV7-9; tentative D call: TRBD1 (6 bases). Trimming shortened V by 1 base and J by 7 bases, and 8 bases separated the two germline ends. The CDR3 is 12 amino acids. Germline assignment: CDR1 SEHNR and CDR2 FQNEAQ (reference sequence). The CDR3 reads CASSLDRVEQYF. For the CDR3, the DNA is TGTGCCAGCAGCTTAGACAGGGTTGAGCAGTACTTC.

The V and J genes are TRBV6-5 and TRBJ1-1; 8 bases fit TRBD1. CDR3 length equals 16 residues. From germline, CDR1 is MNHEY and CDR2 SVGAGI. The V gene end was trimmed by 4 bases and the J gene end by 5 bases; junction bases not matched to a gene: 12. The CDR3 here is CASSSFPRDRRTEAFF. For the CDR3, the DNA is TGTGCCAGCAGTTCCTTCCCCCGGGACAGGAGGACTGAAGCTTTCTTT.

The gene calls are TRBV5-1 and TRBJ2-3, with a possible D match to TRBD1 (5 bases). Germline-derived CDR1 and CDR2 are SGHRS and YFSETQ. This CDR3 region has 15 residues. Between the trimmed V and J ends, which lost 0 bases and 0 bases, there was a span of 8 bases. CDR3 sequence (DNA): TGCGCCAGCAGCTTGGGGCAGGGAAGCACAGATACGCAGTATTTT. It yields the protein CASSLGQGSTDTQYF.

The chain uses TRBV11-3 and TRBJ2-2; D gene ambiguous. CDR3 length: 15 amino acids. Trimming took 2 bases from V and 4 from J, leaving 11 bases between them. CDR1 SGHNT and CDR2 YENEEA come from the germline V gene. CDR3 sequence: CASSLNSGSTGELFF. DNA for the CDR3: TGTGCCAGCAGCTTAAATTCCGGTAGCACCGGGGAGCTGTTTTTT.

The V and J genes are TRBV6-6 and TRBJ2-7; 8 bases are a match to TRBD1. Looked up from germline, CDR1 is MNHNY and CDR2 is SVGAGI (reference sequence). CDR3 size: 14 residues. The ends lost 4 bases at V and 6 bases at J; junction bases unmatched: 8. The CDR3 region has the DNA TGTGCCAGCAGTTTGACAGGGGAATCGTCCGAGCAGTACTTC. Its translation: CASSLTGESSEQYF.

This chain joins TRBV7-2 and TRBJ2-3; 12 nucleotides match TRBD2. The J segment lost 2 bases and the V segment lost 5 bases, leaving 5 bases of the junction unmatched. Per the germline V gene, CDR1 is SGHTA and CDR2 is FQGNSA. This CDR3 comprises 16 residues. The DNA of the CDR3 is TGTGCCAGCAGCGCCGGACTAGCGGGATACACAGATACGCAGTATTTT. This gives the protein CASSAGLAGYTDTQYF.

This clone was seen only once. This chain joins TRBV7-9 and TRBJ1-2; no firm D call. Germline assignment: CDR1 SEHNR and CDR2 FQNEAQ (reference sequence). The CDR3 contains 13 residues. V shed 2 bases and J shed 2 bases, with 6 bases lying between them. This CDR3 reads CASSLLQNYGYTF. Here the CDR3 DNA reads TGTGCCAGCAGCTTATTACAGAACTATGGCTACACCTTC.

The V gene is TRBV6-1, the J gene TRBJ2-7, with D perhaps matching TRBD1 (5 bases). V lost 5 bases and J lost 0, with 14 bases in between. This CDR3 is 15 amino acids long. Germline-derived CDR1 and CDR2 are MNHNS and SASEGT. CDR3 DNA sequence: TGTGCCAGCAGTCCATTGGGCAGGGTCTCCTACGAGCAGTACTTC. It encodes CASSPLGRVSYEQYF.

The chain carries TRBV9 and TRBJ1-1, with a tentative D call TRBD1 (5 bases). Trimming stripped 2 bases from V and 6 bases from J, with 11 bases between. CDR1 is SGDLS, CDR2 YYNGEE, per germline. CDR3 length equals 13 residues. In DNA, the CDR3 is TGTGCCAGCAGCGTCGGGACTATGTCTGAAGCTTTCTTT. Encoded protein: CASSVGTMSEAFF.

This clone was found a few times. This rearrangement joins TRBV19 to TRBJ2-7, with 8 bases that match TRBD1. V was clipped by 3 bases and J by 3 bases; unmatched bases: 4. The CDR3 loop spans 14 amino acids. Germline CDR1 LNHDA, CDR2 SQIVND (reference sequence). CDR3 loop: CASSMTGAIYEQYF. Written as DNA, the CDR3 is TGTGCCAGTAGTATGACAGGGGCCATCTACGAGCAGTACTTC.

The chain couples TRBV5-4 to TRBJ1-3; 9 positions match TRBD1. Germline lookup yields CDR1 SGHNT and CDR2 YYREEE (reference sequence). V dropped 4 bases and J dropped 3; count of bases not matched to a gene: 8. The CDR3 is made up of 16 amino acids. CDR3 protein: CASSPMDRGSGNTIYF. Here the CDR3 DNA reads TGTGCCAGCAGCCCCATGGACAGGGGAAGTGGAAACACCATATATTTT. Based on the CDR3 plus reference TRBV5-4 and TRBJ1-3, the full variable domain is ETGVTQSPTHLIKTRGQQVTLRCSSQSGHNTVSWYQQALGQGPQFIFQYYREEENGRGNFPPRFSGLQFPNYSSELNVNALELDDSALYLCASSPMDRGSGNTIYFGEGSWLTVV.

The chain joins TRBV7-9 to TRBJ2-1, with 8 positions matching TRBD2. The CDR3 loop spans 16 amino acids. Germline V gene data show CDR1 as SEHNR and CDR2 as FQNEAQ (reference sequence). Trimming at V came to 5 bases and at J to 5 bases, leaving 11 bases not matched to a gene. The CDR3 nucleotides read TGTGCCAGCAGCCCGGGGGGGACGGAGGGGAACAATGAGCAGTTCTTC. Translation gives CASSPGGTEGNNEQFF.

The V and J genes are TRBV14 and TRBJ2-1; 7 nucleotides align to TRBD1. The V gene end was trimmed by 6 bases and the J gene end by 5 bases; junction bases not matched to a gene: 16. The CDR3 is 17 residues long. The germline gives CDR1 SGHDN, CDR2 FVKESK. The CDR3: CASSFGVRGPPNNEQFF. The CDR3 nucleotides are TGTGCCAGCAGTTTCGGAGTGAGGGGGCCCCCCAACAATGAGCAGTTCTTC. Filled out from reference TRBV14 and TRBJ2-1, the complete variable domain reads EAGVTQFPSHSVIEKGQTVTLRCDPISGHDNLYWYRRVMGKEIKFLLHFVKESKQDESGMPNNRFLAERTGGTYSTLKVQPAELEDSGVYFCASSFGVRGPPNNEQFFGPGTRLTVL.

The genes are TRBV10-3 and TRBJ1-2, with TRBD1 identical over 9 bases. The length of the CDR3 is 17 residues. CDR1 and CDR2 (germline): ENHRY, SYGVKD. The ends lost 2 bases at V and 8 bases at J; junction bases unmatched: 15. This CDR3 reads CAISEPGTGRRESGYTF. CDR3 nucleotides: TGTGCCATCAGTGAGCCCGGGACAGGGAGGAGGGAATCAGGCTACACCTTC.

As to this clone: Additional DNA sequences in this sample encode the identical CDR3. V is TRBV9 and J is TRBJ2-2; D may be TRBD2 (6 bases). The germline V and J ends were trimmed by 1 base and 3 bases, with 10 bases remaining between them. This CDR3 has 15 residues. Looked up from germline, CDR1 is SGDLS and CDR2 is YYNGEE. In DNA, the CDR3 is TGTGCCAGCAGCGTAACCACGGGGGACACCGGGGAGCTGTTTTTT. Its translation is CASSVTTGDTGELFF.

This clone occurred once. CDR3 DNA: TGTGCCAGCAGTCGCCGGGACAGAGGAAACACCATATATTTT. As protein: CASSRRDRGNTIYF. This sequence joins TRBV6-5 and TRBJ1-3; 7 bases map to TRBD1. CDR3 length: 14 amino acids. Trimming removed 5 bases from V and 4 bases from J; junction bases left unmatched: 5. Germline loops: CDR1 MNHEY, CDR2 SVGAGI.